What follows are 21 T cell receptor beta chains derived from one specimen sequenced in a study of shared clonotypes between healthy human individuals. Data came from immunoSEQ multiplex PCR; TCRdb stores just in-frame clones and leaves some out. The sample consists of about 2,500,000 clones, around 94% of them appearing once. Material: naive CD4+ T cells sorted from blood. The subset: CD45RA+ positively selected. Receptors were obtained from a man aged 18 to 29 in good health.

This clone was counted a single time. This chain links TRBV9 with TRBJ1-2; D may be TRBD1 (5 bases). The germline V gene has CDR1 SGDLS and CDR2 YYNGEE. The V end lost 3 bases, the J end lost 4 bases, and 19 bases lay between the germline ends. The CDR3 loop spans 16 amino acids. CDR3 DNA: TGTGCCAGCAGCGCTGGGGACCGAACAGAGGGCTATGGCTACACCTTC. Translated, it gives CASSAGDRTEGYGYTF.

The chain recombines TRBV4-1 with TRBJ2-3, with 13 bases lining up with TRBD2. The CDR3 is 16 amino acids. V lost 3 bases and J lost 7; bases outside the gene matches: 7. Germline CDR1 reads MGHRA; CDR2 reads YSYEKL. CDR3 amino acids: CASSQLLAGGPYTQYF. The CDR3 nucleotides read TGCGCCAGCAGCCAGCTACTAGCGGGGGGGCCGTATACGCAGTATTTT.

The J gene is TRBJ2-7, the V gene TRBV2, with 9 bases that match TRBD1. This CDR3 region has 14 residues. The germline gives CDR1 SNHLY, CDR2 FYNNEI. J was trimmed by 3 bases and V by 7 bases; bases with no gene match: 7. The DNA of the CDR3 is TGTGCCAGCAATCCACAGGGGGCAGACTACGAGCAGTACTTC. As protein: CASNPQGADYEQYF.

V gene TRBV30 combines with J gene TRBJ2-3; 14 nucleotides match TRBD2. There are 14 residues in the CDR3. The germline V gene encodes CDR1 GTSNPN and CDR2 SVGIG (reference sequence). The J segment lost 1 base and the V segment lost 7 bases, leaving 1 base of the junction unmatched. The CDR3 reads CASGLAGGTDTQYF. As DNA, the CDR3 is TGTGCCTCGGGACTAGCGGGGGGCACAGATACGCAGTATTTT. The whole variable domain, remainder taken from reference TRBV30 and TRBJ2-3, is SQTIHQWPATLVQPVGSPLSLECTVEGTSNPNLYWYRQAAGRGLQLLFYSVGIGQISSEVPQNLSASRPQDRQFILSSKKLLLSDSGFYLCASGLAGGTDTQYFGPGTRLTVL.

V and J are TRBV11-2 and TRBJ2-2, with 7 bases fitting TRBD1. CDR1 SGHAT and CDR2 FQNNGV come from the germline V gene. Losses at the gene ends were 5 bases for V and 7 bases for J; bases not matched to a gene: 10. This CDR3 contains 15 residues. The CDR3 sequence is CASSALQGSVGELFF. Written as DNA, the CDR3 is TGTGCCAGCAGCGCTTTACAGGGGTCGGTCGGGGAGCTGTTTTTT.

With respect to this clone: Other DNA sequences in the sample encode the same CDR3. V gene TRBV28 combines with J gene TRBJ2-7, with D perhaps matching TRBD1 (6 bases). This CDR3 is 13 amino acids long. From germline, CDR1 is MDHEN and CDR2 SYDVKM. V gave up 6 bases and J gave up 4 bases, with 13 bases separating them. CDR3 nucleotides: TGTGCCAGCAGAGAGCCCCAGGGGTACGAGCAGTACTTC. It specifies CASREPQGYEQYF.

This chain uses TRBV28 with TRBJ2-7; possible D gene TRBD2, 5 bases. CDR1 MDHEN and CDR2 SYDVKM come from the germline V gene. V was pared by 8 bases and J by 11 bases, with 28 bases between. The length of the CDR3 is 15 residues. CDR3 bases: TGTGCCAGCTCCCTCGCTGCCACGACCGTCGGGGTTGAGTACTTC. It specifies CASSLAATTVGVEYF.

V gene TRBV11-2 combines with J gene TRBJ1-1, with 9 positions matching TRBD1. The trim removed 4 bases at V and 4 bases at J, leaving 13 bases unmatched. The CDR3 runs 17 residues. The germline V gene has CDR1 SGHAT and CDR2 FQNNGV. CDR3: CASSSKVIRDRVTEAFF. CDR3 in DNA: TGTGCCAGCAGCTCAAAAGTTATCCGGGACAGGGTCACTGAAGCTTTCTTT. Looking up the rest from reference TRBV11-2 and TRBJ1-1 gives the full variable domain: EAGVAQSPRYKIIEKRQSVAFWCNPISGHATLYWYQQILGQGPKLLIQFQNNGVVDDSQLPKDRFSAERLKGVDSTLKIQPAKLEDSAVYLCASSSKVIRDRVTEAFFGQGTRLTVV.

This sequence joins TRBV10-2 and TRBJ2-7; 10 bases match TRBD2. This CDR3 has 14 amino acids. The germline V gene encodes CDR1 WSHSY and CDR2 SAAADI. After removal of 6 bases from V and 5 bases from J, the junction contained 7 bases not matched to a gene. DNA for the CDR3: TGCGCCAGCAGAAGCGGGAGGGCCACCGACGAGCAGTACTTC. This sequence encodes CASRSGRATDEQYF.

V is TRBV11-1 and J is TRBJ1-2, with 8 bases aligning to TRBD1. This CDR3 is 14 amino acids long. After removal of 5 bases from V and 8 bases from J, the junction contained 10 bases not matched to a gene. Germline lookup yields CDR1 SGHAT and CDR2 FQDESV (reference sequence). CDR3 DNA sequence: TGTGCCAGCAGCCCCCGGACAGGGAAAGTCGGCTACACCTTC. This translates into CASSPRTGKVGYTF. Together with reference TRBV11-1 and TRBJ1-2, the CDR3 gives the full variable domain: EAEVAQSPRYKITEKSQAVAFWCDPISGHATLYWYRQILGQGPELLVQFQDESVVDDSQLPKDRFSAERLKGVDSTLKIQPAELGDSAMYLCASSPRTGKVGYTFGSGTRLTVV.

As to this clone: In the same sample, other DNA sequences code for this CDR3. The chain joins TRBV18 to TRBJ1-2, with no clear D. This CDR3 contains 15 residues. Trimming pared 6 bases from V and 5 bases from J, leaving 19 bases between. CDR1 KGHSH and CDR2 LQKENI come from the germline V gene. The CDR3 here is CASSENKGLGYGYTF. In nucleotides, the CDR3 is TGTGCCAGCTCGGAAAACAAGGGCCTGGGGTATGGCTACACCTTC.

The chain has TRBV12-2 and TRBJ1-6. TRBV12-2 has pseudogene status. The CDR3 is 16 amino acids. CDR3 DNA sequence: TGTGCAAGTCGCACCCGGGATGACAGCCTTGATTCACCCCTCCACTTT. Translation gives CASRTRDDSLDSPLHF.

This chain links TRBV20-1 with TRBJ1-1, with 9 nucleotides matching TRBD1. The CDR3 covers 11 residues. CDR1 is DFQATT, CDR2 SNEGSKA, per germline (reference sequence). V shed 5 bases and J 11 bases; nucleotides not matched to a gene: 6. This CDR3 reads CSAGDRELAFF. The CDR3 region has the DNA TGCAGTGCTGGGGACAGGGAACTGGCTTTCTTT.

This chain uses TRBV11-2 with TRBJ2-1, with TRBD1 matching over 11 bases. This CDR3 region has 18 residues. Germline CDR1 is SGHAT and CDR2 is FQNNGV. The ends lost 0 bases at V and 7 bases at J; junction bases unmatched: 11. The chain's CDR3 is CASSLDRAIGQGANEQFF. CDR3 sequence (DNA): TGTGCCAGCAGCTTAGATAGGGCTATAGGACAGGGGGCTAATGAGCAGTTCTTC.

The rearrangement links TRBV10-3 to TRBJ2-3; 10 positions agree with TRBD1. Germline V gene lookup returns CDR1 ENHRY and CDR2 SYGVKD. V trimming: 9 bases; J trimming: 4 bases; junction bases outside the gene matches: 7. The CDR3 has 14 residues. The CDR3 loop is CAITRDRGADTQYF. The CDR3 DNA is TGTGCCATTACCCGGGACAGGGGCGCAGATACGCAGTATTTT.

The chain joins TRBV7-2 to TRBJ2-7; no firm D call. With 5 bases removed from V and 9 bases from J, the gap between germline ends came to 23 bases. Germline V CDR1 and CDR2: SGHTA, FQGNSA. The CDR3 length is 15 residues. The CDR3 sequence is CASSLRDSTYTGQYF. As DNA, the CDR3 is TGTGCCAGCAGCCTACGAGACTCGACGTACACGGGGCAGTACTTC.

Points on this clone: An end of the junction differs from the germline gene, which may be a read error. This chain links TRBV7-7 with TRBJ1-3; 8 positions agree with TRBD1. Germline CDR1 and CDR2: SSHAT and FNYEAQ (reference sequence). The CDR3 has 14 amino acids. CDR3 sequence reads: CASSLDRAGNTIYF. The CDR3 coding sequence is TGTGCTAGCAGCTTGGACAGGGCTGGAAACACCATATATTTT.

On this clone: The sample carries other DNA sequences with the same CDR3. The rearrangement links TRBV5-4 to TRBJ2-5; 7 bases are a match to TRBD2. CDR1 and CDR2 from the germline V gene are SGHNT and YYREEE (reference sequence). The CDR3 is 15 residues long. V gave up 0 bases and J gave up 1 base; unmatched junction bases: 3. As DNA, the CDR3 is TGTGCCAGCAGCTTGGTGGGCGGGGGCCAAGAGACCCAGTACTTC. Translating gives CASSLVGGGQETQYF.

The CDR3 region has the DNA TGTGCCAGCAGCTACAGGGGGCCGTTTCAGCCCCAGCATTTT. As protein: CASSYRGPFQPQHF. This chain links TRBV6-5 with TRBJ1-5, with 9 bases matching TRBD1. The V gene's germline CDR1 is MNHEY and CDR2 SVGAGI. The CDR3 extends over 14 amino acids. The trim removed 6 bases at V and 6 bases at J, leaving 6 bases unmatched.

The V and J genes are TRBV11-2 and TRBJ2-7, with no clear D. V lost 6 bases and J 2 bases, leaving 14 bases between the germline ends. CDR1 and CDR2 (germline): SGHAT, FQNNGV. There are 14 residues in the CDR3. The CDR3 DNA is TGTGCCAGCAGGCGCCTGGCGGCCACCTACGAGCAGTACTTC. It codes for CASRRLAATYEQYF.

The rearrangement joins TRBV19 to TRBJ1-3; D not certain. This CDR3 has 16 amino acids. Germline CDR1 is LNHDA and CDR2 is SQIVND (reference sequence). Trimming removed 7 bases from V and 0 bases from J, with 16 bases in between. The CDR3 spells CASIAVVPSSGNTIYF. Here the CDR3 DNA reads TGTGCCAGTATTGCAGTTGTCCCTTCCTCTGGAAACACCATATATTTT.